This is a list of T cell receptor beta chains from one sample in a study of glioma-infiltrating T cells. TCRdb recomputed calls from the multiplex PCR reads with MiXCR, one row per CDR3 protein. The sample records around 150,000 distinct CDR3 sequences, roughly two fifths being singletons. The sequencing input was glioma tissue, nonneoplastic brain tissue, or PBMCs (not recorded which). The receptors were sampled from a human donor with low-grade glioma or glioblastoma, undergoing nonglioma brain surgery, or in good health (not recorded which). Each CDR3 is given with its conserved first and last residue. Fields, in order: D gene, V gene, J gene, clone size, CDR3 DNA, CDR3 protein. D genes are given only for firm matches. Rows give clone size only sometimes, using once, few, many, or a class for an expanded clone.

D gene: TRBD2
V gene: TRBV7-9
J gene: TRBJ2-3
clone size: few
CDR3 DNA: TGTGCCAGCAGCTTTAGACTAGCGGGAATGGTGGGAGATACGCAGTATTTT
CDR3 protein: CASSFRLAGMVGDTQYF

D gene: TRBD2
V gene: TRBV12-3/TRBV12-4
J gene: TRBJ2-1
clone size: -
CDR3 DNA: TGTGCCACCTTAGCGGGAGAAAGTGAGCAGTTCTTC
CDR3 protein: CATLAGESEQFF

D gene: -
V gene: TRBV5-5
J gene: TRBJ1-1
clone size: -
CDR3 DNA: TGTGCCAGCAGCTTGGACACCCGAGAAGCTTTCTTT
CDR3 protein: CASSLDTREAFF

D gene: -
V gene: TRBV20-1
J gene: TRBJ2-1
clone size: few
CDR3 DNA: TGCAGTGCCCCCGGGCTGGAAACATTGGTCTACAATGAGCAGTTCTTC
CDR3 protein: CSAPGLETLVYNEQFF

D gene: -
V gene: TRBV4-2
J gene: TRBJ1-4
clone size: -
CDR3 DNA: TGTGCCAGCAGCCAACAAGGACAAGATAATGAAAAACTGTTTTTT
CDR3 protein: CASSQQGQDNEKLFF

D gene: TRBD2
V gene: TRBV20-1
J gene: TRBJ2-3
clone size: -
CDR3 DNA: TGCAGTGCTCCTCGGACTAGCGGGAGCCCCGATACGCAGTATTTT
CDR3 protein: CSAPRTSGSPDTQYF

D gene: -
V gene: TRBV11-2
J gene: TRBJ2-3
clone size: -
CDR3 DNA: TGTGCCAGCAGCTTAGAGGGATTGGGCTCCACAGATACGCAGTATTTT
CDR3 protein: CASSLEGLGSTDTQYF

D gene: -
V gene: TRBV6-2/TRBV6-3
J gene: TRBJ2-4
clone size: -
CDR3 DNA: TGTGCCAGCAGGAAAGACCTAGCCAAAAACATTCAGTACTTC
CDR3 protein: CASRKDLAKNIQYF

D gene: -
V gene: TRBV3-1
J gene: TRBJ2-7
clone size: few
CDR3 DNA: TGTGCCAGCAGCCAACATAGGGGTAGGAGCCACGAGCAGTACTTC
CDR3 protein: CASSQHRGRSHEQYF

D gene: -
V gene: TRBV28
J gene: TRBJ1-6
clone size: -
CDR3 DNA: TGTGCCAGCAGTTTACAGGGTCGATATAATTCACCCCTCCACTTT
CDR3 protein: CASSLQGRYNSPLHF

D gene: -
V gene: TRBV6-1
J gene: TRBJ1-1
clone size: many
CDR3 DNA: TGTGCCAGCAGTGAACGACACCTGAACACTGAAGCTTTCTTT
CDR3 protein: CASSERHLNTEAFF

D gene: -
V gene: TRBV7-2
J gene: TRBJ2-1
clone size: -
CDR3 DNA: TGTGCCAGCAGCTTATCTCCCGACTCCTACAATGAGCAGTTCTTC
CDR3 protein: CASSLSPDSYNEQFF

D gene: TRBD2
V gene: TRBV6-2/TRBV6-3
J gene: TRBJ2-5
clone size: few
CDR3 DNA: TGTGCCAGCAGTTCCCCCAGCGGGGGGCGGGGGACCCAGTACTTC
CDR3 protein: CASSSPSGGRGTQYF

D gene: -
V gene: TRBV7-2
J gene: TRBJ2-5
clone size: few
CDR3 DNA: TGTGCCAGCAGCTTAGATGAAGAGACCCAGTACTTC
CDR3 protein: CASSLDEETQYF

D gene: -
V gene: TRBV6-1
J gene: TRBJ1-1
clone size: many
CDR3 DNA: TGTGCCAGCAGTCGCAACGATAACACTGAAGCTTTCTTT
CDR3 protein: CASSRNDNTEAFF

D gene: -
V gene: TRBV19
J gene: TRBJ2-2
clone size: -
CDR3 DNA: TGTGCCAGTGGTATAGAGAGACCCACCGGGGAGCTGTTTTTT
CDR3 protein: CASGIERPTGELFF

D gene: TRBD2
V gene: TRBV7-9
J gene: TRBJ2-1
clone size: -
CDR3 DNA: TGTGCCAGCAGCCATAGCGGGCCCATCTCCTACAATGAGCAGTTCTTC
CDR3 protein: CASSHSGPISYNEQFF

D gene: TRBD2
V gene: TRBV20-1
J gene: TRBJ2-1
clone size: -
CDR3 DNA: TGCAGTGCTAGTCTAGCGGGAGGCCTAGATGAGCAGTTCTTC
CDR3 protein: CSASLAGGLDEQFF

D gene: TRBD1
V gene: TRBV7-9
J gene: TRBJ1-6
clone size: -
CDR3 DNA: TGTGCCAGCAGCGCGGGACAGTATAATTCACCCCTCCACTTT
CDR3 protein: CASSAGQYNSPLHF

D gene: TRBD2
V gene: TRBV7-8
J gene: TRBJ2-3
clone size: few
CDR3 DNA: TGTGCCAGCAGCCGCGGAGGGGGGACTAGCGCAATCACAGATACGCAGTATTTT
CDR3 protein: CASSRGGGTSAITDTQYF

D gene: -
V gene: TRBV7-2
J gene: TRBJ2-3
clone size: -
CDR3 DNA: TGTGCCAGCAGCCGGTCCAGGGTAAACACAGATACGCAGTATTTT
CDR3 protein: CASSRSRVNTDTQYF

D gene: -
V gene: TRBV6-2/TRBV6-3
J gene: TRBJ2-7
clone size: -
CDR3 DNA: TGTGCCAGCAGTTACCGGACGTCCCACGAGCAGTACTTC
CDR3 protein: CASSYRTSHEQYF

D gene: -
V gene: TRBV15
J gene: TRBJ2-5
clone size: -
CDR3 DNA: TGTGCCACCAGCAGGGACTACACATCGGAAGAGACCCAGTACTTC
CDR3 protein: CATSRDYTSEETQYF

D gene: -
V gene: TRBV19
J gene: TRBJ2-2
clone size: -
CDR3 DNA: TGTGCCAGTAGTACTACCGACACCGGGGAGCTGTTTTTT
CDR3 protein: CASSTTDTGELFF